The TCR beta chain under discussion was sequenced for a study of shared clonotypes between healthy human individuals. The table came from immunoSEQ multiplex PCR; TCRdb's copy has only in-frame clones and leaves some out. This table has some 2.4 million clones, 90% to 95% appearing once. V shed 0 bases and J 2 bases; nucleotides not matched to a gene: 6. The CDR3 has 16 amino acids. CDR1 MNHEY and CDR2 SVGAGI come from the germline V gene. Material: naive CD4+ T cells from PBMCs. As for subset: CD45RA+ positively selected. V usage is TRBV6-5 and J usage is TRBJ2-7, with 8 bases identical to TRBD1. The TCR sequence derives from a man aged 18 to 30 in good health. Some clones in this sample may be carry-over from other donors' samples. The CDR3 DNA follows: TGTGCCAGCAGTTACTCTGGGACAGGAAGGGCCTACGAGCAGTACTTC. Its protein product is CASSYSGTGRAYEQYF.